The 15 T cell receptor beta chains reported below all come from one sample, sequenced in a study of T cells in Graves' hyperthyroidism and ophthalmopathy. Using RNA transcripts as the source, TCR beta CDR3 regions were amplified. The HTBI primer set served for first-round RT-PCR of the TCR CDR3. TCRdb ran MiXCR on the multiplex PCR reads and lists one entry per CDR3 protein. The sample has around 420,000 distinct CDR3 sequences, around 14% seen once. The sample consisted of blood. The receptors come from a woman aged 18-35 years with Graves' hyperthyroidism.

This clonotype was counted ten times or more. The V and J genes are TRBV2 and TRBJ1-1, with 9 positions matching TRBD1. Germline CDR1 SNHLY, CDR2 FYNNEI. Germline trimming cut 6 bases from V and 7 bases from J; bases unmatched to any gene: 3. The CDR3 contains 12 residues. The CDR3 sequence: CASSGTGNEAFF. The CDR3 DNA sequence: TGTGCCAGCAGCGGGACAGGGAATGAAGCTTTCTTT.

This clonotype was observed at least ten times. The V call is TRBV3-1, the J call TRBJ2-7; D not resolved. V gave up 0 bases and J gave up 3 bases, with 6 bases separating them. Germline V gene data show CDR1 as LGHDT and CDR2 as YNNKEL (reference sequence). This CDR3 contains 13 residues. CDR3 loop: CASSQDRSYEQYF. CDR3 bases: TGTGCCAGCAGCCAAGATCGGAGCTACGAGCAGTACTTC.

This clonotype showed up many times. V gene TRBV18 combines with J gene TRBJ2-1; a possible D gene is TRBD2 (5 bases). Deletions cut 3 bases from V and 11 bases from J, with 11 bases between. The germline V gene has CDR1 KGHSH and CDR2 LQKENI. There are 12 residues in the CDR3. This CDR3 is CASSPYEGQQFF. DNA for the CDR3: TGTGCCAGCTCACCCTATGAGGGCCAGCAGTTCTTC.

This clonotype was seen many times. The J gene is TRBJ1-5, the V gene TRBV30; 8 nucleotides align to TRBD1. J gave up 6 bases and V 2 bases, and 18 bases lay outside the gene matches. The CDR3 runs 18 residues. Germline CDR1 is GTSNPN and CDR2 is SVGIG (reference sequence). DNA for the CDR3: TGTGCCTGGAGTAATTTCTATTTGCGGGCAGGACAGGGTCAGCCCCAGCATTTT. As protein: CAWSNFYLRAGQGQPQHF.

This clonotype was found many times. V is TRBV27 and J is TRBJ2-3; D is ambiguous. V was cut by 5 bases and J by 3 bases, with 12 bases left in between. The CDR3 is 14 amino acids. Germline V gene data show CDR1 as MNHEY and CDR2 as SMNVEV (reference sequence). The CDR3 bases are TGTGCCAGCAGTACCATAATTAGTACAGATACGCAGTATTTT. It translates to CASSTIISTDTQYF.

This sequence joins TRBV7-2 and TRBJ2-1; 8 positions agree with TRBD2. Germline CDR1 SGHTA, CDR2 FQGNSA. This CDR3 contains 16 residues. With V trimmed by 2 bases and J by 6 bases, 9 bases remained unmatched. Written as DNA, the CDR3 is TGTGCCAGCAGCTTAAGGCCGGGACTAGGTTCCAATGAGCAGTTCTTC. It specifies CASSLRPGLGSNEQFF.

V usage is TRBV4-1 and J usage is TRBJ2-3; 10 nucleotides line up with TRBD2. Per the germline V gene, CDR1 is MGHRA and CDR2 is YSYEKL. The length of the CDR3 is 17 residues. With V trimmed by 0 bases and J by 3 bases, 6 bases remained unmatched. The CDR3 coding sequence is TGCGCCAGCAGCCAAGAATGGAGCGGGGGGGCGACAGATACGCAGTATTTT. Its protein is CASSQEWSGGATDTQYF.

This clonotype was counted a few times. The chain recombines TRBV19 with TRBJ2-3; tentative D call: TRBD2 (6 bases). CDR3 length: 13 residues. Germline V gives CDR1 LNHDA, CDR2 SQIVND (reference sequence). V was trimmed by 4 bases and J by 8 bases, leaving 13 bases between them. CDR3 residues: CASSSPGGGTQYF. The DNA of the CDR3 is TGTGCCAGTAGTAGTCCCGGGGGAGGTACGCAGTATTTT.

The chain has TRBV20-1 and TRBJ2-1; TRBD2 matches at 8 bases. The V gene end was trimmed by 3 bases and the J gene end by 9 bases; junction bases not matched to a gene: 13. The CDR3 is 15 amino acids. Per the germline V gene, CDR1 is DFQATT and CDR2 is SNEGSKA (reference sequence). The CDR3 region is CSASSGKVRQGEQFF. DNA of the CDR3: TGCAGTGCTAGTAGCGGGAAGGTTCGCCAGGGTGAGCAGTTCTTC.

About this clonotype: The germline gene is not matched at one end of the junction; a read error may be the cause. The J gene is TRBJ2-1, the V gene TRBV12-3 or TRBV12-4; D is unresolved. This CDR3 is 11 amino acids long. The CDR3 loop reads CASSLLNEQLF. The DNA for the CDR3 is TGTGCCAGCAGTTTGTTAAATGAGCAGCTCTTC.

The gene calls are TRBV6-1 and TRBJ1-5; D is perhaps TRBD1 (5 bases). Germline V gives CDR1 MNHNS, CDR2 SASEGT. V lost 8 bases, J lost 6 bases, and 8 bases lay in between. The CDR3 runs to 11 residues. CDR3 sequence (DNA): TGTGCCAGCGGGGACCTTCAGCCCCAGCATTTT. Its translation: CASGDLQPQHF.

The chain carries TRBV20-1 and TRBJ1-1; D is uncertain. The CDR3 is 15 residues long. Germline V CDR1 and CDR2: DFQATT, SNEGSKA (reference sequence). V shed 3 bases and J shed 0 bases, with 14 bases lying between them. CDR3 amino acids: CSASDVDGLNTEAFF. CDR3 nucleotide sequence: TGCAGTGCTAGCGACGTCGACGGACTGAACACTGAAGCTTTCTTT.

The chain recombines TRBV6-1 with TRBJ2-3; D is possibly TRBD2 (7 bases). Germline V gene sequence: CDR1 MNHNS, CDR2 SASEGT. The CDR3 has 15 amino acids. V was pared by 8 bases and J by 3 bases, with 18 bases between. CDR3 coding DNA: TGTGCCAGCTCGGACAGCCGGGGGGCTACAGATACGCAGTATTTT. This translates into CASSDSRGATDTQYF.

This clonotype appeared many times. The chain joins TRBV2 to TRBJ1-2; a possible D gene is TRBD1 (5 bases). In germline, CDR1 is SNHLY, CDR2 FYNNEI. V lost 3 bases, J lost 4 bases, and 15 bases lay in between. This CDR3 region has 15 residues. This CDR3 is CASSEMGVRLYGYTF. CDR3 DNA: TGTGCCAGCAGTGAGATGGGGGTACGCCTCTATGGCTACACCTTC.

This clonotype was counted many times. This chain uses TRBV20-1 with TRBJ1-2; TRBD1 might be the D (5 bases). The CDR3 consists of 13 residues. Germline-derived CDR1 and CDR2 are DFQATT and SNEGSKA (reference sequence). Trimming cost V 3 bases and J 8 bases, with 16 bases left between them. The CDR3 DNA follows: TGCAGTGCTAGTCAGATCGGGGCGTGGGGCTACACCTTC. Amino acid sequence: CSASQIGAWGYTF.